This TCR beta chain was recovered during a study of T cell changes during pregnancy in multiple sclerosis. Germline trimming cut 5 bases from V and 4 bases from J; bases unmatched to any gene: 9. Per the germline V gene, CDR1 is MNHNY and CDR2 is SVGAGI (reference sequence). The CDR3 has 16 amino acids. The assay was immunoSEQ multiplex PCR, and TCRdb's table has in-frame clones only and misses some. This repertoire shows 66,000 or so clones, around 90% found once; its top ten account for 0.7% to 0.9%. The clonotype was recovered from a female donor in good health, enrolled as a control in a pregnancy study. The genes are TRBV6-6 and TRBJ1-4; 8 nucleotides align to TRBD1. The sequenced sample was peripheral blood, obtained in the first trimester of pregnancy. As DNA, the CDR3 is TGTGCCAGCAGTCGTTACAGGGGGACCGATAATGAAAAACTGTTTTTT. Residues: CASSRYRGTDNEKLFF.